The rows below give T cell receptor beta chains drawn from one sample of a study of T cell changes during pregnancy in multiple sclerosis. The table came from immunoSEQ multiplex PCR; TCRdb's copy has only in-frame clones and leaves some out. The sample has around 38,000 clones, roughly 90% seen once. Here the sequenced sample was CD8+ T cells from peripheral blood mononuclear cells, taken in the third trimester of pregnancy. The receptors stem from a female donor with multiple sclerosis, enrolled in a pregnancy study. The CDR3 runs from the conserved cysteine through the conserved F or W. The D gene is left open where the match is weak. The listing skips clone size in some rows; elsewhere it reads once, few, many or a size class.

V: TRBV28; D: TRBD2; J: TRBJ2-1; size: .; CDR3: CASRFPGGTSAHNEQFF; DNA: TGTGCCAGCAGGTTCCCGGGTGGGACTAGCGCCCACAATGAGCAGTTCTTC
V: TRBV7-9; D: .; J: TRBJ2-7; size: .; CDR3: CASSLVGRPYEQYF; DNA: TGTGCCAGCAGCTTAGTCGGCAGGCCCTACGAGCAGTACTTC
V: TRBV29-1; D: TRBD2; J: TRBJ2-1; size: .; CDR3: CSVYGGRALQGYNEQFF; DNA: TGCAGCGTTTACGGCGGGAGGGCCCTCCAAGGATACAATGAGCAGTTCTTC
V: TRBV28; D: .; J: TRBJ1-5; size: once; CDR3: CASIAAGRTHQPQHF; DNA: TGTGCCAGCATCGCCGCAGGCCGAACTCATCAGCCCCAGCATTTT
V: TRBV10-3; D: .; J: TRBJ1-1; size: few; CDR3: CANKPDRTAEAFF; DNA: TGTGCCAACAAGCCCGACAGGACTGCTGAAGCTTTCTTT
V: TRBV29-1; D: .; J: TRBJ2-7; size: once; CDR3: CSAVYSYEQYF; DNA: TGCAGCGCTGTCTACTCCTACGAGCAGTACTTC
V: TRBV19; D: .; J: TRBJ2-7; size: .; CDR3: CASSIHPYEQYF; DNA: TGTGCCAGTAGTATCCATCCCTACGAGCAGTACTTC
V: TRBV7-9; D: TRBD1; J: TRBJ2-5; size: .; CDR3: CASSPSGTGLETQYF; DNA: TGTGCCAGCAGCCCCTCCGGGACAGGGTTGGAGACCCAGTACTTC
V: TRBV19; D: TRBD2; J: TRBJ2-1; size: .; CDR3: CASSSSGFYNEQFF; DNA: TGTGCCAGTAGTTCTAGCGGGTTTTACAATGAGCAGTTCTTC
V: TRBV7-9; D: .; J: TRBJ2-7; size: .; CDR3: CASSPMDSIYEQYF; DNA: TGTGCCAGCAGTCCTATGGACAGTATTTACGAGCAGTACTTC
V: TRBV5-1; D: .; J: TRBJ1-1; size: .; CDR3: CASSVGTASASTEAFF; DNA: TGCGCCAGCAGCGTCGGTACAGCCTCTGCGAGTACTGAAGCTTTCTTT
V: TRBV27; D: .; J: TRBJ2-5; size: .; CDR3: CASSSSQGNRETQYF; DNA: TGTGCCAGCAGTTCATCACAGGGTAATCGAGAGACCCAGTACTTC
V: TRBV4-3; D: .; J: TRBJ2-4; size: .; CDR3: CASSQAIGDVHIQYF; DNA: TGCGCCAGCAGCCAAGCGATAGGAGATGTACACATTCAGTACTTC
V: TRBV28; D: TRBD1; J: TRBJ1-1; size: .; CDR3: CASSWGQMNTEAFF; DNA: TGTGCCAGCAGTTGGGGACAGATGAACACTGAAGCTTTCTTT
V: TRBV19; D: .; J: TRBJ1-1; size: .; CDR3: CASSPPVTNTEAFF; DNA: TGTGCCAGTAGTCCCCCGGTCACTAACACTGAAGCTTTCTTT
V: TRBV7-3; D: .; J: TRBJ2-1; size: .; CDR3: CASGSTAYNEQFF; DNA: TGTGCCAGCGGCAGTACAGCATACAATGAGCAGTTCTTC
V: TRBV5-8; D: .; J: TRBJ2-7; size: .; CDR3: CASSSQGLSYEQYF; DNA: TGTGCCAGCAGCTCACAGGGATTGAGCTACGAGCAGTACTTC
V: TRBV6-1; D: TRBD2; J: TRBJ2-2; size: .; CDR3: CASSDGTSGNTGELFF; DNA: TGTGCCAGCAGTGACGGGACTAGCGGGAACACCGGGGAGCTGTTTTTT
V: TRBV4-1; D: TRBD1; J: TRBJ1-2; size: .; CDR3: CASSQEGQGAFNYGYTF; DNA: TGCGCCAGCAGCCAAGAAGGACAGGGGGCATTTAACTATGGCTACACCTTC
V: TRBV4-3; D: .; J: TRBJ1-5; size: .; CDR3: CASSQDSPGVDQPQHF; DNA: TGCGCCAGCAGCCAAGATTCGCCGGGGGTGGATCAGCCCCAGCATTTT
V: TRBV5-4; D: .; J: TRBJ2-7; size: .; CDR3: CASSLGGVTLLEQYF; DNA: TGTGCCAGCAGCTTGGGGGGGGTTACTCTCCTCGAGCAGTACTTC
V: TRBV7-9; D: .; J: TRBJ2-5; size: once; CDR3: CATSSQGQVETQYF; DNA: TGTGCCACCTCTTCTCAGGGCCAAGTAGAGACCCAGTACTTC